This passage covers 18 T cell receptor beta chains from one sample sequenced in a study of CD8 T cells in Susac syndrome. With random hexamers, reverse transcription was performed on about 0.5 to 1 ug of RNA. TCRdb called the immunoSEQ multiplex PCR reads again in MiXCR, with one record for every CDR3 protein. The profile shows about 280,000 distinct CDR3 sequences, about 88% of them singletons. The source material was CD8+ T cells from PBMCs. These receptors all come from a human donor with multiple sclerosis.

V and J are TRBV20-1 and TRBJ2-2; TRBD2 matches 16 bases. This CDR3 spans 16 amino acids. The germline V gene encodes CDR1 DFQATT and CDR2 SNEGSKA (reference sequence). Unmatched junction bases numbered 7, after V lost 6 bases and J lost 6 bases. The CDR3: CSATTGTSGRAGELFF. CDR3 coding DNA: TGCAGTGCAACGACCGGGACTAGCGGGAGGGCCGGGGAGCTGTTTTTT.

CDR3 sequence reads: CSARVRGSSYEQYF. The CDR3 coding sequence is TGCAGTGCTAGAGTGCGGGGGAGCTCCTACGAGCAGTACTTC. This rearrangement joins TRBV20-1 to TRBJ2-7; TRBD2 matches at 7 bases. The CDR3 consists of 14 residues. Germline V lookup: CDR1 DFQATT, CDR2 SNEGSKA (reference sequence). V shed 1 base, J shed 0 bases, and the junction held 3 bases outside the gene matches.

This clonotype was recorded only once. The chain employs TRBV21-1 and TRBJ2-7. TRBV21-1 is described as a pseudogene. The CDR3 has 15 amino acids. The CDR3 region has the DNA TGTGCCAGCAGTGAACCAAAGGGAGGCTCCTACGAGCAGTACTTC. Residues: CASSEPKGGSYEQYF.

V is TRBV28 and J is TRBJ1-6; D remains unclear. CDR3 length: 17 residues. V was clipped by 3 bases and J by 7 bases, with 19 bases between them. From germline, CDR1 is MDHEN and CDR2 SYDVKM. Here the CDR3 reads CASSFKSVTTRNSPLHF. CDR3 coding DNA: TGTGCCAGCAGTTTCAAGTCCGTGACCACCCGAAATTCACCCCTCCACTTT. The full variable domain, in which reference TRBV28 and TRBJ1-6 provide the parts outside the CDR3, is DVKVTQSSRYLVKRTGEKVFLECVQDMDHENMFWYRQDPGLGLRLIYFSYDVKMKEKGDIPEGYSVSREKKERFSLILESASTNQTSMYLCASSFKSVTTRNSPLHFGNGTRLTVT.

This clonotype occurred a few times. The CDR3, as DNA: TGTGCCTCTCAGCGCAGGGAAGCTATCGGGGGCAATCAGCCCCAGCATTTT. It is translated as CASQRREAIGGNQPQHF. The chain carries TRBV27 and TRBJ1-5; D perhaps matches TRBD1 (5 bases). Germline CDR1 MNHEY, CDR2 SMNVEV (reference sequence). The CDR3 length is 17 residues. V was cut by 11 bases and J by 2 bases, with 25 bases left in between.

The chain uses TRBV18 and TRBJ1-2; D uncertain. Deletions cut 0 bases from V and 2 bases from J, with 13 bases between. CDR3 size: 16 residues. CDR1 and CDR2 from the germline V gene are KGHSH and LQKENI. The CDR3 nucleotides read TGTGCCAGCTCACCACCCACGGACCGAGCGAACTATGGCTACACCTTC. Residues: CASSPPTDRANYGYTF.

This clonotype has only one observation. This CDR3 is CASSDLSSDRGNQPQHF. Written as DNA, the CDR3 is TGTGCCAGCAGTGACCTTTCATCGGACAGGGGCAATCAGCCCCAGCATTTT. The chain uses TRBV27 and TRBJ1-5; 8 positions match TRBD1. CDR1 MNHEY and CDR2 SMNVEV come from the germline V gene (reference sequence). The V segment lost 5 bases and the J segment 2 bases; nucleotides outside the gene matches: 11. The CDR3 consists of 17 residues.

The rearrangement uses TRBV14 and TRBJ2-3; D call uncertain. V lost 1 base to trimming and J lost 5 bases, with 7 bases between them. This CDR3 has 13 amino acids. Germline V gives CDR1 SGHDN, CDR2 FVKESK. The CDR3 bases are TGTGCCAGCAGCCAAGCCCCAAAAGATACGCAGTATTTT. Encoded protein: CASSQAPKDTQYF.

This clonotype has just a few counts. The V gene is TRBV6-5, the J gene TRBJ2-7; 9 nucleotides align to TRBD2. Per the germline V gene, CDR1 is MNHEY and CDR2 is SVGAGI. V lost 2 bases, J lost 5 bases, and 7 bases stayed unmatched. The CDR3 length is 15 residues. CDR3 DNA: TGTGCCAGCAGTTACCCTAGCGGGAACCATGACGAGCAGTACTTC. This encodes CASSYPSGNHDEQYF.

The J gene is TRBJ2-1, the V gene TRBV30; D not resolved. V was shortened by 1 base and J by 8 bases, with 6 bases between the two germline ends. The germline V gene encodes CDR1 GTSNPN and CDR2 SVGIG (reference sequence). The CDR3 contains 11 residues. The CDR3 DNA reads as TGTGCCTGGAGTGCGGAGTATGAGCAGTTCTTC. It translates to CAWSAEYEQFF.

The J gene is TRBJ2-1, the V gene TRBV9; 9 bases fit TRBD2. Unmatched junction bases numbered 7, after V lost 1 base and J lost 5 bases. The CDR3 extends over 16 amino acids. CDR1 and CDR2 (germline): SGDLS, YYNGEE. The CDR3 here is CASSVPTSGINNEQFF. The CDR3, as DNA: TGTGCCAGCAGCGTACCGACTAGCGGTATCAACAATGAGCAGTTCTTC.

The chain couples TRBV5-6 to TRBJ2-7; D is perhaps TRBD2 (5 bases). The germline V gene encodes CDR1 SGHDT and CDR2 YYEEEE. CDR3 size: 14 residues. Deletions cut 0 bases from V and 0 bases from J, with 7 bases between. The CDR3: CASSLGDYSYEQYF. The CDR3 DNA sequence: TGTGCCAGCAGCTTGGGTGACTACTCCTACGAGCAGTACTTC.

V and J are TRBV24-1 and TRBJ1-2; D is ambiguous. The CDR3 has 12 residues. Germline V gene data show CDR1 as KGHDR and CDR2 as SFDVKD. V dropped 5 bases and J dropped 2 bases, with 5 bases sitting between them. CDR3 in amino acids: CATSAGNYGYTF. CDR3 in DNA: TGTGCCACCAGTGCTGGAAACTATGGCTACACCTTC.

The rearrangement uses TRBV28 and TRBJ2-1, with D maybe TRBD1 (5 bases). Germline CDR1 MDHEN, CDR2 SYDVKM. V lost 5 bases to trimming and J lost 2 bases, with 16 bases between them. This CDR3 is built from 16 residues. In nucleotides, the CDR3 is TGTGCCAGCAGTCAACCAGGAGTAGGGGCCTACAATGAGCAGTTCTTC. This codes for CASSQPGVGAYNEQFF.

This chain links TRBV6-5 with TRBJ1-2, with TRBD1 matching over 8 bases. Per the germline V gene, CDR1 is MNHEY and CDR2 is SVGAGI. J lost 4 bases, V lost 6 bases, and 4 bases had no gene match. The CDR3 is made up of 13 amino acids. CDR3 nucleotides: TGTGCCAGCAGCTCGACAGGGGCCTATGGCTACACCTTC. It yields the protein CASSSTGAYGYTF.

This chain joins TRBV14 and TRBJ2-3, with D unresolved. The CDR3 is 14 residues long. Trimming pared 4 bases from V and 0 bases from J, leaving 8 bases between. Per the germline V gene, CDR1 is SGHDN and CDR2 is FVKESK. The CDR3 sequence is CASSLSDSTDTQYF. The CDR3 nucleotides are TGTGCCAGCAGCCTATCGGACAGCACAGATACGCAGTATTTT.

The chain has TRBV28 and TRBJ2-1, with TRBD2 matching 11 bases. This CDR3 has 22 residues. The V gene's germline CDR1 is MDHEN and CDR2 SYDVKM. The junction had 24 bases not matched to a gene; V was cut back by 0 bases and J by 8 bases. Here the CDR3 DNA reads TGTGCCAGCAGTTTATGTCGGTGTCTGATCACCCCAACTAGCGGGAGAAGAGATGAGCAGTTCTTC. This sequence encodes CASSLCRCLITPTSGRRDEQFF. Filled out from reference TRBV28 and TRBJ2-1, the complete variable domain reads DVKVTQSSRYLVKRTGEKVFLECVQDMDHENMFWYRQDPGLGLRLIYFSYDVKMKEKGDIPEGYSVSREKKERFSLILESASTNQTSMYLCASSLCRCLITPTSGRRDEQFFGPGTRLTVL.

This clonotype has a single count. This chain connects TRBV29-1 to TRBJ1-3; 7 positions match TRBD1. Germline CDR1 SQVTM, CDR2 ANQGSEA. The ends lost 6 bases at V and 0 bases at J; junction bases unmatched: 8. CDR3 length: 15 residues. The CDR3 coding sequence is TGCAGCGTCGAACAAGGACAGGCCTCTGGAAACACCATATATTTT. Translating gives CSVEQGQASGNTIYF.